This is a list of T cell receptor beta chains from one sample in a study of cytotoxic CD8 clonotypes in ibrutinib-treated CLL. The data were produced by immunoSEQ multiplex PCR, yet TCRdb's version contains in-frame clones alone and is incomplete. This table has roughly 13,000 clones, more than 45% appearing once. The sequencing used PBMCs, collected at a 24-month disease-progression time point, from a patient treated with ibrutinib. Receptor source: a human donor with chronic lymphocytic leukemia. The conserved cysteine and the conserved F or W are not part of the CDR3 here.

>TRBV27
ASVFRGTSAYPYEQY
>TRBV29-1
SVQGMGTEAF
>TRBV4-1
ASSLRDRTYEQY
>TRBV5-4
ASSPVGQGAIGELF
>TRBV9
ASSVVGRADTQY
>TRBV4-2
ASTPGAGDNQPQH
>TRBV27
ASNLKGSNYGYT
>TRBV5-6
ASSFLAGGPYNEQF
>TRBV12-5
ASAEDRGFAGELF
>TRBV10-3
AISESHRQNTEAF
>TRBV5-8
ASSLVRGYT
>TRBV19
ASSIDRGSGANVLT
>TRBV10-3
AAGLAGGTDTQY
>TRBV15
ATSTSIHSPLH
>TRBV6-5
ASRRQVSTDTQY
>TRBV4-2
ASSTPGGLDNEQF
>TRBV4-2
ASSQNTGNSGNTIY
>TRBV7-9
ASSQGTAGADTQY
>TRBV19
ASRTAKINGYT
>TRBV18
ASSPDRNYGYT
>TRBV19
ASRKEGVRYNSPLH
>TRBV4-1
ASSQGRGSYEQY
>TRBV7-8
ASSLAAGGVGETQY
>TRBV30
AWTRTGTGGNSPLH
>TRBV5-4
ASSPGGREAF
>TRBV27
ASSRTVELSKQY
>TRBV5-6
ASSLRDRGAYEQY
>TRBV4-1
ASSQGGTGWSDGYT
>TRBV19
ASSSRTSGRTDTQY
>TRBV4-2
ASSQAFGIGASYGYT
>TRBV27
ASSFNPTGGSYNSPLH
>TRBV7-9
ASSLAREVTEAF
>TRBV10-1
ASSEFGVEQF
>TRBV30
AWSVGRGRDQPQH
>TRBV7-9
ASTETRTGKSSYEQY
>TRBV5-1
ASSGEPGSGETQY
>TRBV19
ASSRDREYGYT
>TRBV5-5
ASSLARSGVYGYT
>TRBV20-1
SAPWGNEQF
>TRBV2
ASSETGGRELF
>TRBV5-1
ASRMRQGQETQY
>TRBV9
ASSPPTDEQF
>TRBV5-4
ASSPARAPEAF
>TRBV30
AWIPFRQPYGYT
>TRBV19
ATVRSTGGFSGELF
>TRBV19
ASSIAGGRPDTQY
>TRBV5-5
ASTYSLSGTDTQY
>TRBV4-1
ASSLGHSSNQPQH